This record covers a single T cell receptor beta chain. This specimen belongs to a study of CD8 T cells in Susac syndrome. The multiple sclerosis controls were treatment-naive patients affected by stable or active relapsing-remitting disease. TEMRA cells were FACS-enriched and CD8+ and CD4+ T cells negatively isolated. A quantity of about 0.5 to 1 ug RNA underwent reverse transcription using random hexamers. In TCRdb, the immunoSEQ multiplex PCR reads were re-called with MiXCR into one record per CDR3 protein. The repertoire consists of about 210,000 distinct CDR3 sequences, with 95% occurring once and the leading ten covering 0.075% to 0.095%. From germline, CDR1 is SQVTM and CDR2 ANQGSEA. The CDR3 length is 12 residues. V shed 7 bases, J shed 4 bases, and the junction held 6 bases outside the gene matches.

The source material was CD4+ T cells from PBMCs. The chain combines TRBV29-1 with TRBJ2-5; TRBD1 agrees at 7 bases. This receptor was obtained from a human donor with multiple sclerosis. The CDR3 DNA sequence: TGCAGCGCCACAGGGGTACGAGAGACCCAGTACTTC. It specifies CSATGVRETQYF.